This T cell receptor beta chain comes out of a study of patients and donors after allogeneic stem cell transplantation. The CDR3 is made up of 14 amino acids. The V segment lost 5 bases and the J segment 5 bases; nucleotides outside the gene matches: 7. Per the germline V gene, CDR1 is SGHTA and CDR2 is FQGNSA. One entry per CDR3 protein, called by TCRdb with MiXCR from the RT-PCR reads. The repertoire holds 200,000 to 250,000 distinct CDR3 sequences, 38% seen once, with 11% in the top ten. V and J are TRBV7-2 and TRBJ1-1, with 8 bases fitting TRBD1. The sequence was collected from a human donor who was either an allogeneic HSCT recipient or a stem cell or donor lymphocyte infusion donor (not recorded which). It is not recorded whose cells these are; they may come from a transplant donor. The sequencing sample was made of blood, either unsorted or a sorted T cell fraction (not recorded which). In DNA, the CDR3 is TGTGCCAGCAGCGCTAGACAGGGGAGGACTGAAGCTTTCTTT. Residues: CASSARQGRTEAFF.